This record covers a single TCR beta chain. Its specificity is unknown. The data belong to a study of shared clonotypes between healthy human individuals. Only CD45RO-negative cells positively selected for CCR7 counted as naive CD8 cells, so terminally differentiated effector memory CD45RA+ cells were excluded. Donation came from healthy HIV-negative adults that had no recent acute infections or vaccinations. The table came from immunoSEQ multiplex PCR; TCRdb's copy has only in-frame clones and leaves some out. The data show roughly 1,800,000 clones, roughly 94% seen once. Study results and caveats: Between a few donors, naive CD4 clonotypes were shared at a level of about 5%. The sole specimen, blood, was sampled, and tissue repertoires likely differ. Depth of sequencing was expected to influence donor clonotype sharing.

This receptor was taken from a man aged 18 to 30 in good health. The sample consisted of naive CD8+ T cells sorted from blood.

The CDR3 region is CASSLGGGAAGELFF. In DNA form, the CDR3 reads TGTGCCAGCAGCTTAGGTGGGGGGGCCGCCGGGGAGCTGTTTTTT. J is TRBJ2-2 and V is TRBV7-6; TRBD2 is a possible D gene (7 bases). V was shortened by 1 base and J by 6 bases, with 12 bases between the two germline ends. This CDR3 has 15 amino acids. Germline V gives CDR1 SGHVS, CDR2 FNYEAQ. Together with reference TRBV7-6 and TRBJ2-2, the CDR3 gives the full variable domain: GAGVSQSPRYKVTKRGQDVALRCDPISGHVSLYWYRQALGQGPEFLTYFNYEAQQDKSGLPNDRFSAERPEGSISTLTIQRTEQRDSAMYRCASSLGGGAAGELFFGEGSRLTVL.